This TCR beta chain was obtained from a study of T-cell memory formation after mild COVID-19. General study results and limits: That cross-reactive memory joined was suggested by some responding clones appearing in pre-infection memory. CD4/CD8 balance characterized clones contracting day 15 to 85, and CD4+ skew characterized later expanders.

This CDR3 comprises 13 residues. V was clipped by 1 base and J by 4 bases, with 7 bases between them. Per germline, CDR1 SEHNR and CDR2 FQNEAQ (reference sequence). TCR alpha and TCR beta cDNA libraries carrying sample barcodes and UMIs came from 5'RACE with constant-segment primers. One entry per CDR3 protein results from TCRdb running MiXCR on the 5' RACE reads. The sample comprises 250,000 to 400,000 distinct CDR3 sequences, more than 13% of which are singletons, and about 21% rests with the top ten. This clonotype was recorded at least ten times. Antigen specificity is unknown. The specimen was PBMCs or a T cell subset sorted from them (not recorded which). The chain has TRBV7-9 and TRBJ1-2; D perhaps matches TRBD1 (5 bases). The sequence was obtained from a man aged 18 to 30 who had mild COVID-19 (a few samples of this study predate the infection). Cell type and time point are not known. This chain's CDR3 is CASSLVGTYGYTF. CDR3 sequence (DNA): TGTGCCAGCAGCTTAGTGGGGACCTATGGCTACACCTTC.